This T cell receptor (beta chain) was captured in a study of identifying expanded T cells in peripheral blood. The assay was immunoSEQ multiplex PCR, and TCRdb's table has in-frame clones only and misses some. The sample lists 120,000 or so clones, more than 80% occurring once. This clone was seen just once. CDR1 and CDR2 from the germline V gene are SGHRS and YFSETQ. This CDR3 region has 16 residues. Trimming removed 0 bases at V and 2 bases at J, with 13 bases between. The sample consisted of blood. The V gene is TRBV5-1, the J gene TRBJ2-3; D remains unclear. The receptor was derived from a person aged 18 to 75 in good health. The CDR3 loop is CASSLGATGLTDTQYF. The CDR3 DNA sequence: TGCGCCAGCAGCTTGGGTGCCACGGGTCTCACAGATACGCAGTATTTT.